The sequence of this T cell receptor beta chain was determined in a study of shared clonotypes between healthy human individuals. The study's findings and limits: Only blood was sampled; tissue repertoires likely differ. Clonotypes shared by all four donors outscored non-shared clonotypes in generation probability.

Researchers ran the assay at a deep level. Per the study methods: ImmunoSEQ sequences covered only the junction and lacked quality scores; filtering therefore differed. TCRdb keeps only in-frame clones here, not all; method: immunoSEQ multiplex PCR. V and J calls and clone size come straight from that table; D and trimming were deduced from the DNA. The table has millions of clones, roughly 95% seen once. The naive CD8 subset, CD45RO-negative cells positively selected for CCR7, excluded terminally differentiated effector memory CD45RA+ cells. This clone was found once. The antigen remains undetermined. This CDR3 has 13 residues. Germline V lookup: CDR1 SGHTS, CDR2 YDEGEE. V was cut by 3 bases and J by 3 bases, with 7 bases left in between.

The chain recombines TRBV5-8 with TRBJ2-1, with unresolved D. The receptor's source is a man in his late teens or twenties in good health. Sample: naive CD8+ T cells sorted from blood. Here the CDR3 reads CASSSGLYNEQFF. CDR3 DNA sequence: TGTGCCAGCAGCTCCGGGCTCTACAATGAGCAGTTCTTC.